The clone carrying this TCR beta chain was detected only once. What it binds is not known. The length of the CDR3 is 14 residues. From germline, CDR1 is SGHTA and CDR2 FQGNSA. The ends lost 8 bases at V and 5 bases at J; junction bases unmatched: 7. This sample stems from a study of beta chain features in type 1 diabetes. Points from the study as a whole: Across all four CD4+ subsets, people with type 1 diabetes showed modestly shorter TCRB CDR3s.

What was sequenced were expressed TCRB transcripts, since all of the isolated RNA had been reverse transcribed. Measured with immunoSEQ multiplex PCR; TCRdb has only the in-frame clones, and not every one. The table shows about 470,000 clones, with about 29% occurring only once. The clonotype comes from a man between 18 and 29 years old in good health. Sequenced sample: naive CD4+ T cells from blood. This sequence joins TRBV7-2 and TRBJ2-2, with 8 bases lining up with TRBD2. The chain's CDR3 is CASSTGGKTGELFF. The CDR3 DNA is TGTGCCAGCTCAACGGGAGGGAAGACCGGGGAGCTGTTTTTT. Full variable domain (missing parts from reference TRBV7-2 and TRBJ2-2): GAGVSQSPSNKVTEKGKDVELRCDPISGHTALYWYRQSLGQGLEFLIYFQGNSAPDKSGLPSDRFSAERTGGSVSTLTIQRTQQEDSAVYLCASSTGGKTGELFFGEGSRLTVL.